This T cell receptor (beta chain) was obtained from a study of cytomegalovirus exposure and HLA in healthy donors. Regarding the study as a whole: Previously analyzed data showed that most TCR beta V segments were productive at a frequency of about 87% or about 30%.

In the PCR, 60 Vbeta and 13 Jbeta primers were used. Method: immunoSEQ multiplex PCR; TCRdb's copy keeps in-frame clones and lacks some. The repertoire holds some 180,000 clones, approximately 80% seen once, with approximately 1.5% in the top ten. V was shortened by 5 bases and J by 8 bases, with 18 bases between the two germline ends. The germline V gene has CDR1 MDHEN and CDR2 SYDVKM. The CDR3 covers 14 residues. On this clone: The antigen remains unidentified.

The receptor was isolated from a woman aged 18-29 years in good health and CMV-seronegative. The chain joins TRBV28 to TRBJ1-2, with D tentatively TRBD1 (6 bases). The specimen was PBMCs. This chain's CDR3 is CASSPPAGVGGYTF. CDR3 coding DNA: TGTGCCAGCAGTCCCCCGGCAGGGGTCGGGGGCTACACCTTC.